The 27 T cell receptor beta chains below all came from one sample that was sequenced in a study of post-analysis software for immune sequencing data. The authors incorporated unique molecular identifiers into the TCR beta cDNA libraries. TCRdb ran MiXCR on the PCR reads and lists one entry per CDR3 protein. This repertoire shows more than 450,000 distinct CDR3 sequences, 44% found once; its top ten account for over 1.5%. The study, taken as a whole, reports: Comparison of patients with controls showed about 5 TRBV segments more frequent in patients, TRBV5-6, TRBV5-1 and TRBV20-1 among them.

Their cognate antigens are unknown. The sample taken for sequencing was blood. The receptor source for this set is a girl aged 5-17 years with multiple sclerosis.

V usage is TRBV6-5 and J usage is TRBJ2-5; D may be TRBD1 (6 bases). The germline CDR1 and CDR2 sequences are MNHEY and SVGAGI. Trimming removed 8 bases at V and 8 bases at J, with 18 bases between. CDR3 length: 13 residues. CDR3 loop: CASQDGPRGTQYF. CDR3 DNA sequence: TGTGCCAGCCAAGACGGGCCCAGGGGAACCCAGTACTTC.

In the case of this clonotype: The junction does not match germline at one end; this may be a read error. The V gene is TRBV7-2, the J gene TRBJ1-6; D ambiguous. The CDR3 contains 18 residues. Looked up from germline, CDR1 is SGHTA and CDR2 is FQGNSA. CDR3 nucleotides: TGTGCCAGCAGCTTTAGGCCCGATACAGCCCTTTTAAATTCACCCCGCCACTTT. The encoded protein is CASSFRPDTALLNSPRHF.

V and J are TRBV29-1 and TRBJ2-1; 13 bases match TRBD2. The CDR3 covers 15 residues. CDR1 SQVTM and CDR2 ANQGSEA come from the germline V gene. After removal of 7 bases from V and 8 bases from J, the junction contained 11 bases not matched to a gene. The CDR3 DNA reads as TGCAGCGCCGGACCGACTAGCGGGAGGACCGATGAGCAGTTCTTC. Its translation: CSAGPTSGRTDEQFF.

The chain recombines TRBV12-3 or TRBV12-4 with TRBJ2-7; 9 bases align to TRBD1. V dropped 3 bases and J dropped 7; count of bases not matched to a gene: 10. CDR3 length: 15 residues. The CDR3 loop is CASSLDRGSYNEQYF. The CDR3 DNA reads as TGTGCCAGCAGTTTGGACAGGGGCTCCTACAATGAGCAGTACTTC.

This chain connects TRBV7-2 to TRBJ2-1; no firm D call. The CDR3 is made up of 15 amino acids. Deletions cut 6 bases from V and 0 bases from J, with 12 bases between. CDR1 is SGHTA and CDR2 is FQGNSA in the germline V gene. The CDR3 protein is CASSPFRSSYNEQFF. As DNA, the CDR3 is TGTGCCAGCAGTCCTTTTAGGAGCTCCTACAATGAGCAGTTCTTC.

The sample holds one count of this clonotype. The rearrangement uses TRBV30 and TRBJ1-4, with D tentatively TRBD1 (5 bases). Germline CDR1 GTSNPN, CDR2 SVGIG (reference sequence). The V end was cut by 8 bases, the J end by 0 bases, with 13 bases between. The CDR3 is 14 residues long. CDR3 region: CAGQRVATNEKLFF. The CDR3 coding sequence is TGTGCCGGACAACGGGTTGCAACTAATGAAAAACTGTTTTTT.

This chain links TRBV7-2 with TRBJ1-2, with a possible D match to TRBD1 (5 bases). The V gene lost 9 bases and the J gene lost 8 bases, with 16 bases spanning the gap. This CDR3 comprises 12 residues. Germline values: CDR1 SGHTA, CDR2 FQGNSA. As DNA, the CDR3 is TGTGCCAGATCGGGGTTGGGGGACGGCTACACCTTC. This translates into CARSGLGDGYTF.

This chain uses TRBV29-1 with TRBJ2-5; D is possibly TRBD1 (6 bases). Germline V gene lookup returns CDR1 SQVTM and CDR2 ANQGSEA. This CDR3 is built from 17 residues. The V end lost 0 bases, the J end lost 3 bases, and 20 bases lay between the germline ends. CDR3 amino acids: CSVEDPRTGTQKETQYF. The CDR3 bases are TGCAGCGTTGAAGATCCTAGAACCGGGACACAGAAAGAGACCCAGTACTTC.

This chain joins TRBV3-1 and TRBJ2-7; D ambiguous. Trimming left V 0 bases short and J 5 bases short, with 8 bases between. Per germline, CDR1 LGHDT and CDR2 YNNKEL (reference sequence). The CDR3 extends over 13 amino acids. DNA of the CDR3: TGTGCCAGCAGCCAAGAAATCCAAGACGAGCAGTACTTC. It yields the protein CASSQEIQDEQYF.

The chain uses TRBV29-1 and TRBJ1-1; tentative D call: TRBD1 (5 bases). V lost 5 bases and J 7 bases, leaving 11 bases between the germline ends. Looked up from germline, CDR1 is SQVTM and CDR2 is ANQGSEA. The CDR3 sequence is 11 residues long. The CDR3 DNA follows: TGCAGCGTTTCACGCCAGGGTGAAGCTTTCTTT. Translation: CSVSRQGEAFF.

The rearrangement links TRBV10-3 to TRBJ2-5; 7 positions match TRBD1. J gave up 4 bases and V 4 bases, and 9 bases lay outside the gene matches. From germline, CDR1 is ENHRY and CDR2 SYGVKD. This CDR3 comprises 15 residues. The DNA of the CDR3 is TGTGCCATCAGTGGCAGGGACAGAGGGGGAGAGACCCAGTACTTC. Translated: CAISGRDRGGETQYF.

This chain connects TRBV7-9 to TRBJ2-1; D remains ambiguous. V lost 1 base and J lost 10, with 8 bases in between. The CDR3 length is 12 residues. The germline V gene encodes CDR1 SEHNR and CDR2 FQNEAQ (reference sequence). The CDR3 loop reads CASSLVLGEQFF. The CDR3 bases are TGTGCCAGCAGCTTAGTTCTCGGGGAGCAGTTCTTC. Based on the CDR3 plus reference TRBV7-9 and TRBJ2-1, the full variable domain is DTGVSQNPRHKITKRGQNVTFRCDPISEHNRLYWYRQTLGQGPEFLTYFQNEAQLEKSRLLSDRFSAERPKGSFSTLEIQRTEQGDSAMYLCASSLVLGEQFFGPGTRLTVL.

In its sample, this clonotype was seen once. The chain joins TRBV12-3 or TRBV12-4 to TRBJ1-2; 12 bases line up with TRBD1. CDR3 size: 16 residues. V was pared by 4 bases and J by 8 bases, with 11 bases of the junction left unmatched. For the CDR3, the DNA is TGTGCCAGCAGTTCCGGGACAGGGGGCGATTCTAGGGGCTACACCTTC. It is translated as CASSSGTGGDSRGYTF.

In nucleotides, the CDR3 is TGTGCCAGCTCACCCCAGGGGGCGTCTGAAGCAGATACGCAGTATTTT. Translating it yields CASSPQGASEADTQYF. This chain connects TRBV18 to TRBJ2-3; 8 bases map to TRBD1. CDR1 KGHSH and CDR2 LQKENI come from the germline V gene. V was clipped by 3 bases and J by 4 bases; unmatched bases: 9. This CDR3 is built from 16 residues.

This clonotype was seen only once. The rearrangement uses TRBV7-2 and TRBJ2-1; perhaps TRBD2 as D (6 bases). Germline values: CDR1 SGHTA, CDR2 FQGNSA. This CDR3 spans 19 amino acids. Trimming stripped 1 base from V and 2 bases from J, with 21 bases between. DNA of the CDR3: TGTGCCAGCAGCTTAGTCCCTGGGACTTCCTCTTATACCTACAATGAGCAGTTCTTC. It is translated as CASSLVPGTSSYTYNEQFF.

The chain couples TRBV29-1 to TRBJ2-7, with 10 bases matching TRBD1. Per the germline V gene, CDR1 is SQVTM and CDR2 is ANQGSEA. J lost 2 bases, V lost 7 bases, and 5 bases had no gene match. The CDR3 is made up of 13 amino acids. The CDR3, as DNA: TGCAGCGCCGAGACAGGGGGCCCCTACGAGCAGTACTTC. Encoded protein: CSAETGGPYEQYF.

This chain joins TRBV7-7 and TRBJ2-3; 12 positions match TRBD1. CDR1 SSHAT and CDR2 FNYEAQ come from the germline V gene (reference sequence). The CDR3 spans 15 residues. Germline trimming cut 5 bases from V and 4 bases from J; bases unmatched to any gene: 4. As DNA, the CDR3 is TGTGCCAGCAGCCGTGGGACAGGGGGCCCAGATACGCAGTATTTT. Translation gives CASSRGTGGPDTQYF. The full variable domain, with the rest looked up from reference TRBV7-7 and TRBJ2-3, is GAGVSQSPRYKVTKRGQDVTLRCDPISSHATLYWYQQALGQGPEFLTYFNYEAQPDKSGLPSDRFSAERPEGSISTLTIQRTEQRDSAMYRCASSRGTGGPDTQYFGPGTRLTVL.

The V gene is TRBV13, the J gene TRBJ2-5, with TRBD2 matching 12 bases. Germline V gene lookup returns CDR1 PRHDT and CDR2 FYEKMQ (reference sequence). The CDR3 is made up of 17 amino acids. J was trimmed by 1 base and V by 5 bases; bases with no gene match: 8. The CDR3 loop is CASSRLAGVDLQETQYF. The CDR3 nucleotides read TGTGCCAGCAGCCGACTAGCGGGGGTTGACCTCCAAGAGACCCAGTACTTC. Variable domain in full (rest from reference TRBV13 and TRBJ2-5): AAGVIQSPRHLIKEKRETATLKCYPIPRHDTVYWYQQGPGQDPQFLISFYEKMQSDKGSIPDRFSAQQFSDYHSELNMSSLELGDSALYFCASSRLAGVDLQETQYFGPGTRLLVL.

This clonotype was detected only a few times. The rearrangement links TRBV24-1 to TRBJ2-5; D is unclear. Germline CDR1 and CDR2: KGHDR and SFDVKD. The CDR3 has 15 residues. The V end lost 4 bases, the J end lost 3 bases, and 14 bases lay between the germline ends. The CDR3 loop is CATSDPVSAEETQYF. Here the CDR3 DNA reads TGTGCCACCAGTGACCCCGTTTCGGCGGAAGAGACCCAGTACTTC.

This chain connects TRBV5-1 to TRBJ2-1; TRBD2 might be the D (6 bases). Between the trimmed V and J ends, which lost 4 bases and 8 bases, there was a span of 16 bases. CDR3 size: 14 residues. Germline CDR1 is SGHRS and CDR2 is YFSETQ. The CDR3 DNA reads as TGCGCCAGCAGCCACGGGCTAGCGTGGGATGAGCAGTTCTTC. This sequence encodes CASSHGLAWDEQFF.

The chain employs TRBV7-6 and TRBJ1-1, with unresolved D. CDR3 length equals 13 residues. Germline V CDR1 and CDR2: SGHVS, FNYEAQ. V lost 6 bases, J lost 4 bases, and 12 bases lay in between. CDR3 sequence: CASRVARGTEAFF. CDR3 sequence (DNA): TGTGCCAGCAGGGTTGCACGTGGCACTGAAGCTTTCTTT.

In DNA, the CDR3 is TGTGCCAGCAGCCCGATGGCCGGGAGTGTAAAGACCCAGTACTTC. Residues: CASSPMAGSVKTQYF. V is TRBV3-1 and J is TRBJ2-7, with D tentatively TRBD2 (6 bases). The DNA end lines up better with TRBJ2-5; the J call may be wrong. This CDR3 comprises 15 residues. The germline V gene has CDR1 LGHDT and CDR2 YNNKEL (reference sequence).

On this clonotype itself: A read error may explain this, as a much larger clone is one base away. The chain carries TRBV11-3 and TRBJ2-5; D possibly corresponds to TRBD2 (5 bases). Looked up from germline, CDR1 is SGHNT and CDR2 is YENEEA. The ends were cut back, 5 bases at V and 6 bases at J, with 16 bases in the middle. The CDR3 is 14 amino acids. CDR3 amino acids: CASSTPGRGKTQYF. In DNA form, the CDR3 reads TGTGCCAGCAGCACACCGGGTCGAGGGAAGACCCAGTACTTC.

The CDR3 region has the DNA TGTGCCAGCAGTTACTCGGGGGCCCTTGGTTTTGGCTACACCTTC. Amino acids: CASSYSGALGFGYTF. The gene calls are TRBV6-5 and TRBJ1-2, with D tentatively TRBD1 (6 bases). The CDR3 spans 15 residues. Germline loops: CDR1 MNHEY, CDR2 SVGAGI. Trimming left V 0 bases short and J 7 bases short, with 15 bases between.

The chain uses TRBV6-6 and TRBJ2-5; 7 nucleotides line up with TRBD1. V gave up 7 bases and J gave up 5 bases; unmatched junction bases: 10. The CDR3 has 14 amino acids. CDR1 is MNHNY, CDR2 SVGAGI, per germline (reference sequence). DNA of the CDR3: TGTGCCAGCAACCACGACAGGGATAGGGAGACCCAGTACTTC. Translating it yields CASNHDRDRETQYF.

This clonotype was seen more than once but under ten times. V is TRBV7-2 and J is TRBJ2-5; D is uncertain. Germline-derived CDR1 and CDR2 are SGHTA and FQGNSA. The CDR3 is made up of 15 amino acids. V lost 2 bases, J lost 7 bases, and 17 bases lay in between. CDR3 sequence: CASSLIHAGLGTQYF. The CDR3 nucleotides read TGTGCCAGCAGCTTAATCCACGCAGGCCTAGGGACCCAGTACTTC.

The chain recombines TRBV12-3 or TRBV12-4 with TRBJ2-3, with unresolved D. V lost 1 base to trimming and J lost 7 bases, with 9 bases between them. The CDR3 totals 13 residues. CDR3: CASSLESGYTQYF. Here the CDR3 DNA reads TGTGCCAGCAGTTTAGAGTCCGGATATACGCAGTATTTT.